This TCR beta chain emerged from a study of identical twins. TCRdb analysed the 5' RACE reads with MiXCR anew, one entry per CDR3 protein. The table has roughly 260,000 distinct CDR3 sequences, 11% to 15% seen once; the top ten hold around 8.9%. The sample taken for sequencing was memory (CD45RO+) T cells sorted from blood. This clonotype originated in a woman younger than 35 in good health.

The CDR3 DNA is TGTGCCAGCAGTCGGCGGACTTCGAACACCGGGGAGCTGTTTTTT. Residues: CASSRRTSNTGELFF. The chain employs TRBV27 and TRBJ2-2, with TRBD2 as a possible D gene (5 bases). The CDR3 is 15 amino acids. Trimming removed 5 bases from V and 0 bases from J, with 10 bases in between. Germline assignment: CDR1 MNHEY and CDR2 SMNVEV (reference sequence).